Shown below are 23 T cell receptor beta chains from a single sample sequenced in a study of vaccination and CD4 T cells after COVID-19. The treatment is: approximately nine-day PBMC culture with coronavirus spike peptide pools or control peptides (ViraFEST assay). Their target antigens are unknown. Oncomine TCR Beta short-read sequencing was applied to DNA from cultured CD4+ T cells. MiXCR was run by TCRdb on the PCR reads, yielding one entry per CDR3 protein. Altogether around 21,000 distinct CDR3 sequences are present, about 52% being singletons, with the ten largest covering 6.5% to 8.5%. Sequenced sample: CD4+ T cells from blood, cultured in vitro. These receptors were taken from a human donor who had recovered from COVID-19.

This clonotype appeared a few times. V gene TRBV27 combines with J gene TRBJ2-5, with 7 bases lining up with TRBD1. The V and J ends lost 2 bases and 1 base, in that order; junction bases with no gene match: 4. The CDR3 runs 15 residues. Per germline, CDR1 MNHEY and CDR2 SMNVEV (reference sequence). The CDR3 DNA reads TGTGCCAGCAGTTTAACGGGACAGACCCAAGAGACCCAGTACTTC. The encoded protein is CASSLTGQTQETQYF.

The rearrangement joins TRBV2 to TRBJ1-1; 12 bases line up with TRBD1. Unmatched junction bases numbered 0, after V lost 4 bases and J lost 3 bases. CDR3 length: 14 amino acids. Germline V gene lookup returns CDR1 SNHLY and CDR2 FYNNEI. CDR3 nucleotides: TGTGCCAGCAGTGGGGACAGGGGGCACACTGAAGCTTTCTTT. Translated: CASSGDRGHTEAFF.

The chain recombines TRBV2 with TRBJ2-7, with TRBD1 matching over 7 bases. Germline V gene data show CDR1 as SNHLY and CDR2 as FYNNEI. Unmatched junction bases numbered 4, after V lost 0 bases and J lost 2 bases. This CDR3 has 15 amino acids. The CDR3 protein is CASSEARTGTYEQYF. In nucleotides, the CDR3 is TGTGCCAGCAGTGAAGCACGGACAGGCACCTACGAGCAGTACTTC.

The genes are TRBV19 and TRBJ1-1; D unclear. Between the trimmed V and J ends, which lost 3 bases and 0 bases, there was a span of 8 bases. This CDR3 region has 14 residues. Germline-derived CDR1 and CDR2 are LNHDA and SQIVND (reference sequence). The DNA for the CDR3 is TGTGCCAGTAGTATCACAGTGATGAACACTGAAGCTTTCTTT. Translation: CASSITVMNTEAFF. Supplemented by reference TRBV19 and TRBJ1-1, the full variable domain reads DGGITQSPKYLFRKEGQNVTLSCEQNLNHDAMYWYRQDPGQGLRLIYYSQIVNDFQKGDIAEGYSVSREKKESFPLTVTSAQKNPTAFYLCASSITVMNTEAFFGQGTRLTVV.

V is TRBV11-2 and J is TRBJ2-5, with 9 nucleotides matching TRBD1. V lost 4 bases, J lost 4 bases, and 7 bases stayed unmatched. Germline lookup yields CDR1 SGHAT and CDR2 FQNNGV. This CDR3 contains 15 residues. This CDR3 reads CASSSQGAEGETQYF. In nucleotides, the CDR3 is TGTGCCAGCAGCTCACAGGGGGCCGAGGGAGAGACCCAGTACTTC.

J is TRBJ2-3 and V is TRBV14; 7 bases align to TRBD1. Unmatched junction bases numbered 3, after V lost 6 bases and J lost 0 bases. Germline V CDR1 and CDR2: SGHDN, FVKESK. This CDR3 has 14 residues. The CDR3 protein is CASRDRVSTDTQYF. The DNA of the CDR3 is TGTGCCAGCAGAGACAGGGTCAGCACAGATACGCAGTATTTT. The whole variable domain, filled in from reference TRBV14 and TRBJ2-3, reads EAGVTQFPSHSVIEKGQTVTLRCDPISGHDNLYWYRRVMGKEIKFLLHFVKESKQDESGMPNNRFLAERTGGTYSTLKVQPAELEDSGVYFCASRDRVSTDTQYFGPGTRLTVL.

The CDR3 loop reads CASSKTGNTEAFF. DNA of the CDR3: TGTGCCAGCAGCAAAACAGGAAACACTGAAGCTTTCTTT. The genes are TRBV9 and TRBJ1-1; D may be TRBD1 (5 bases). CDR1 SGDLS and CDR2 YYNGEE come from the germline V gene. The V end lost 4 bases, the J end lost 2 bases, and 9 bases lay between the germline ends. The CDR3 runs to 13 residues.

By proportion, this clonotype is medium-sized. This chain uses TRBV19 with TRBJ1-2, with 7 bases matching TRBD1. The CDR3 extends over 14 amino acids. Germline V gene data show CDR1 as LNHDA and CDR2 as SQIVND (reference sequence). V shed 5 bases and J 1 base; nucleotides not matched to a gene: 4. The CDR3 loop is CASSGRQGNYGYTF. CDR3 DNA: TGTGCCAGTAGTGGAAGACAGGGTAACTATGGCTACACCTTC.

The rearrangement joins TRBV5-4 to TRBJ2-1; D is perhaps TRBD1 (6 bases). The V end lost 2 bases, the J end lost 0 bases, and 9 bases lay between the germline ends. The CDR3 is 15 amino acids. Germline V gene sequence: CDR1 SGHNT, CDR2 YYREEE (reference sequence). DNA of the CDR3: TGTGCCAGCAGCTTTAGGGGGAGCTCCTACAATGAGCAGTTCTTC. It codes for CASSFRGSSYNEQFF.

The rearrangement joins TRBV6-1 to TRBJ2-2; TRBD1 matches at 9 bases. V was clipped by 5 bases and J by 7 bases; unmatched bases: 14. This CDR3 spans 17 amino acids. Germline V gene sequence: CDR1 MNHNS, CDR2 SASEGT. The CDR3 coding sequence is TGTGCCAGCAGTCCATCTTCCGGGACAGGGTTTGGCGGGGAGCTGTTTTTT. It codes for CASSPSSGTGFGGELFF.

The chain combines TRBV20-1 with TRBJ2-7; D might be TRBD2 (6 bases). The CDR3 length is 13 residues. Per the germline V gene, CDR1 is DFQATT and CDR2 is SNEGSKA (reference sequence). The V gene lost 5 bases and the J gene lost 6 bases, with 17 bases spanning the gap. The CDR3 region has the DNA TGCAGTGCTCTTCGGCGGGGTACGGCCGAGCAGTACTTC. Its translation is CSALRRGTAEQYF.

The genes are TRBV7-9 and TRBJ2-5; unclear D gene. The V end was cut by 2 bases, the J end by 2 bases, with 6 bases between. In germline, CDR1 is SEHNR, CDR2 FQNEAQ (reference sequence). The CDR3 sequence is 13 residues long. The CDR3 coding sequence is TGTGCCAGCAGCTTAAGGCAGCAAGAGACCCAGTACTTC. Its translation: CASSLRQQETQYF.

The chain uses TRBV2 and TRBJ1-5; D is unclear. V dropped 3 bases and J dropped 1 base, with 13 bases sitting between them. CDR3 size: 16 residues. Per the germline V gene, CDR1 is SNHLY and CDR2 is FYNNEI. The CDR3 reads CASSENSVQSNQPQHF. CDR3 DNA: TGTGCCAGCAGTGAGAATTCGGTTCAGAGCAATCAGCCCCAGCATTTT.

By proportion, this clonotype is medium-sized. V gene TRBV27 combines with J gene TRBJ1-1; the D is unclear. Trimming removed 6 bases from V and 1 base from J, with 9 bases in between. Germline CDR1 MNHEY, CDR2 SMNVEV (reference sequence). This CDR3 comprises 13 residues. In DNA, the CDR3 is TGTGCCAGCAGGAGGGCAGGGAACACTGAAGCTTTCTTT. Its protein product is CASRRAGNTEAFF.

The chain couples TRBV4-2 to TRBJ2-7; a weak D match, TRBD1 (6 bases). Trimming removed 0 bases from V and 0 bases from J, with 9 bases in between. The germline CDR1 and CDR2 sequences are LGHNA and YNFKEQ. This CDR3 spans 15 amino acids. The CDR3 sequence is CASSQDQGFSYEQYF. The CDR3 bases are TGTGCCAGCAGCCAAGATCAGGGGTTCTCCTACGAGCAGTACTTC.

This chain uses TRBV18 with TRBJ1-5; no firm D call. This CDR3 is 13 amino acids long. Looked up from germline, CDR1 is KGHSH and CDR2 is LQKENI. The V end lost 5 bases, the J end lost 5 bases, and 10 bases lay between the germline ends. The CDR3 bases are TGTGCCAGCTCAGAAGAGGTCCATCAGCCCCAGCATTTT. Encoded protein: CASSEEVHQPQHF. Supplemented by reference TRBV18 and TRBJ1-5, the full variable domain reads NAGVMQNPRHLVRRRGQEARLRCSPMKGHSHVYWYRQLPEEGLKFMVYLQKENIIDESGMPKERFSAEFPKEGPSILRIQQVVRGDSAAYFCASSEEVHQPQHFGDGTRLSIL.

A few counts support this clonotype. The chain links TRBV7-9 to TRBJ2-4, with a tentative D call TRBD1 (6 bases). Germline V gene lookup returns CDR1 SEHNR and CDR2 FQNEAQ (reference sequence). V was cut by 1 base and J by 1 base, with 11 bases left in between. CDR3 size: 16 residues. CDR3 nucleotide sequence: TGTGCCAGCAGCTTAGAAGTTAGGGGGGCCAAAAACATTCAGTACTTC. It codes for CASSLEVRGAKNIQYF.

V is TRBV19 and J is TRBJ1-1; 7 nucleotides align to TRBD1. The CDR3 is 15 residues long. CDR1 is LNHDA, CDR2 SQIVND, per germline (reference sequence). V lost 5 bases, J lost 1 base, and 7 bases stayed unmatched. The CDR3, as DNA: TGTGCCAGTAGTGCCAGGGGGGGGAAGAACACTGAAGCTTTCTTT. It encodes CASSARGGKNTEAFF.

The V and J genes are TRBV2 and TRBJ2-5; 7 bases fit TRBD2. Germline V lookup: CDR1 SNHLY, CDR2 FYNNEI. The CDR3 has 15 amino acids. V shed 8 bases and J 0 bases; nucleotides not matched to a gene: 9. CDR3 bases: TGTGCCAGCCAACAGCGGGGCCTGTACCAAGAGACCCAGTACTTC. Protein sequence: CASQQRGLYQETQYF.

This clonotype was seen once. The V call is TRBV9, the J call TRBJ1-6; D perhaps matches TRBD1 (6 bases). The CDR3 consists of 14 residues. The ends were cut back, 4 bases at V and 5 bases at J, with 10 bases in the middle. Germline loops: CDR1 SGDLS, CDR2 YYNGEE. The CDR3 loop is CASSLQGNNSPLHF. DNA of the CDR3: TGTGCCAGCAGCCTTCAGGGGAATAATTCACCCCTCCACTTT.

The V call is TRBV27, the J call TRBJ1-6, with 7 bases identical to TRBD1. The CDR3 runs to 15 residues. V lost 5 bases, J lost 3 bases, and 4 bases stayed unmatched. Germline V gene sequence: CDR1 MNHEY, CDR2 SMNVEV (reference sequence). CDR3 protein: CASSIRDSYNSPLHF. In nucleotides, the CDR3 is TGTGCCAGCAGTATCCGGGACAGCTATAATTCACCCCTCCACTTT.

The rearrangement uses TRBV12-3 or TRBV12-4 and TRBJ2-7; TRBD2 matches at 10 bases. The V and J ends lost 6 bases and 9 bases, in that order; junction bases with no gene match: 14. The CDR3 loop spans 15 amino acids. The CDR3 region is CASSEAGAGGKVQYF. CDR3 nucleotide sequence: TGTGCCAGCAGCGAGGCCGGAGCGGGGGGGAAAGTGCAGTACTTC.

J is TRBJ1-5 and V is TRBV6-1; D possibly corresponds to TRBD1 (5 bases). V lost 0 bases, J lost 6 bases, and 12 bases lay in between. The V gene's germline CDR1 is MNHNS and CDR2 SASEGT. The CDR3 contains 15 residues. CDR3 protein: CASSEAPQGAQPQHF. The DNA for the CDR3 is TGTGCCAGCAGTGAAGCTCCTCAGGGTGCTCAGCCCCAGCATTTT.